A selection of T cell receptor beta chains follows, all from one sample in a study of T cell responses to AZD1222 COVID-19 vaccine. Clones were sequenced by immunoSEQ multiplex PCR, and TCRdb holds only the in-frame ones, with some missing. The sample shows some 80,000 clones, about 87% of them seen only once. Sample: peripheral blood, taken 28 days after the second dose of the MenACWY control vaccine. The source is an adult who received the MenACWY meningococcal vaccine as a control. Each CDR3 is given with its conserved first and last residue. D genes are given only for firm matches. Clone sizes are given selectively: once, few, many, or a class where the clone is expanded.

J: TRBJ2-4; D: NA; V: TRBV11-2; size: NA; DNA: TGTGCCAGCAGCTTATTCGCCGGTGCTGGAGACATTCAGTACTTC; CDR3: CASSLFAGAGDIQYF
J: TRBJ2-6; D: NA; V: TRBV7-7; size: NA; DNA: TGTGCCACCGCGGGCAGCTCTGGGGCCAACGTCCTGACTTTC; CDR3: CATAGSSGANVLTF
J: TRBJ2-2; D: NA; V: TRBV6-6; size: NA; DNA: TGTGCCAGCAGTTACCCAACCGGGACTGGGACCGGGGAGCTGTTTTTT; CDR3: CASSYPTGTGTGELFF
J: TRBJ1-1; D: NA; V: TRBV19; size: NA; DNA: TGTGCCAGTAGTAGGGCCAGGGGCACTGAAGCTTTCTTT; CDR3: CASSRARGTEAFF
J: TRBJ2-7; D: NA; V: TRBV2; size: medium-sized; DNA: TGTGCCAGCAGTGAATCACAATACAACTACGAGCAGTACTTC; CDR3: CASSESQYNYEQYF
J: TRBJ1-6; D: TRBD1; V: TRBV7-2; size: once; DNA: TGTGCCAGCAGCTTAGGGACAGGGTATTCACCCCTCCACTTT; CDR3: CASSLGTGYSPLHF
J: TRBJ2-6; D: TRBD1; V: TRBV30; size: NA; DNA: TGTGCCTGGAGCCCATGGCAGGGGGACCTTTTTGCTGGGGCCAACGTCCTGACTTTC; CDR3: CAWSPWQGDLFAGANVLTF
J: TRBJ2-7; D: NA; V: TRBV11-2; size: NA; DNA: TGTGCCAGCAGCACAGAGACCCGAGCGGGGCAGTACTTC; CDR3: CASSTETRAGQYF
J: TRBJ2-2; D: TRBD2; V: TRBV7-8; size: NA; DNA: TGTGCCAGCAGCCGGACGGGACTACACACCGGGGAGCTGTTTTTT; CDR3: CASSRTGLHTGELFF
J: TRBJ2-2; D: TRBD1; V: TRBV7-2; size: NA; DNA: TGTGCCAGCAGCTTAGGGGGACAGCGACCTTCGAACACCGGGGAGCTGTTTTTT; CDR3: CASSLGGQRPSNTGELFF
J: TRBJ2-7; D: TRBD1; V: TRBV5-6; size: NA; DNA: TGTGCCAGCAGCTTGCCGCCTGGACAGGGTAACTACGAGCAGTACTTC; CDR3: CASSLPPGQGNYEQYF
J: TRBJ2-1; D: TRBD2; V: TRBV7-2; size: NA; DNA: TGTGCCAGCAGCTTAGATTGGGGGGGTGAGCAGTTCTTC; CDR3: CASSLDWGGEQFF
J: TRBJ2-2; D: NA; V: TRBV7-2; size: NA; DNA: TGTGCCAGCAGCTTAGACAGGGCGAACACCGGGGAGCTGTTTTTT; CDR3: CASSLDRANTGELFF
J: TRBJ1-1; D: NA; V: TRBV7-2; size: NA; DNA: TGTGCCAGCAGCTTAGGATCTTTGGCAAAGGCTTTCTTT; CDR3: CASSLGSLAKAFF
J: TRBJ2-3; D: TRBD2; V: TRBV28; size: NA; DNA: TGTGCCAGCAGTTTATCGATAGCGGGGCCCTCGGGGGCGCAGTATTTT; CDR3: CASSLSIAGPSGAQYF
J: TRBJ1-3; D: TRBD1; V: TRBV5-4; size: NA; DNA: TGTGCCAGCAGCTTGGCCTCGGACAGGGGGAGAGGAAACACCATATATTTT; CDR3: CASSLASDRGRGNTIYF
J: TRBJ1-3; D: NA; V: TRBV14; size: NA; DNA: TGTGCCAGCAGCCAACGGGGAGCAATCTCTGGAAACACCATATATTTT; CDR3: CASSQRGAISGNTIYF
J: TRBJ1-1; D: NA; V: TRBV5-1; size: NA; DNA: TGCGCCAGCAGCTTTACAGCGAACACTGAAGCTTTCTTT; CDR3: CASSFTANTEAFF
J: TRBJ1-2; D: NA; V: TRBV5-4; size: NA; DNA: TGTGCCAGCAGCATTCCGAGGACCAGCTATGGCTACACCTTC; CDR3: CASSIPRTSYGYTF
J: TRBJ2-1; D: NA; V: TRBV5-1; size: NA; DNA: TGCGCCAGCAGCCTCATTTCTAGCTCCTACAATGAGCAGTTCTTC; CDR3: CASSLISSSYNEQFF
J: TRBJ2-7; D: NA; V: TRBV5-1; size: NA; DNA: TGCGCCAGCAGCTTGGTGGAGGGCTACGAGCAGTACTTC; CDR3: CASSLVEGYEQYF
J: TRBJ1-2; D: NA; V: TRBV6-2/TRBV6-3; size: NA; DNA: TGTGCCAGCAGTCCCTCTTATGGCTACACCTTC; CDR3: CASSPSYGYTF
J: TRBJ2-1; D: TRBD1; V: TRBV28; size: NA; DNA: TGTGCCAGCAGCTCCCGGGACAGGGGTAACCATGAGCAGTTCTTC; CDR3: CASSSRDRGNHEQFF
J: TRBJ1-4; D: NA; V: TRBV6-5; size: NA; DNA: TGTGCCAGCAGCGTGTTGGGGGGATATGATGAAAAACTGTTTTTT; CDR3: CASSVLGGYDEKLFF
J: TRBJ1-2; D: TRBD1; V: TRBV5-6; size: NA; DNA: TGTGCCAGCAGCTTGGGACCCGGACAGGCACTTAACTATGGCTACACCTTC; CDR3: CASSLGPGQALNYGYTF
J: TRBJ2-7; D: NA; V: TRBV6-5; size: NA; DNA: TGTGCCAGCTCCCGAAGCTACGAGCAGTACTTC; CDR3: CASSRSYEQYF
J: TRBJ1-2; D: NA; V: TRBV19; size: few; DNA: TGTGCCAGTAGTTTTCATTCCGGGTACGACTACACCTTC; CDR3: CASSFHSGYDYTF
J: TRBJ1-6; D: TRBD1; V: TRBV5-4; size: NA; DNA: TGTGCCAGCAGCGCTCCCGGGACAGCCAATTCACCCCTCCACTTT; CDR3: CASSAPGTANSPLHF
J: TRBJ2-5; D: TRBD2; V: TRBV28; size: NA; DNA: TGTGCCAGCAGCCGGGATAGCGGGGCCCAAGAGACCCAGTACTTC; CDR3: CASSRDSGAQETQYF
J: TRBJ1-5; D: NA; V: TRBV28; size: NA; DNA: TGTGCCAGCAGTTACCCGACAGTTTGGAATCAGCCCCAGCATTTT; CDR3: CASSYPTVWNQPQHF
J: TRBJ1-2; D: NA; V: TRBV6-1; size: NA; DNA: TGTGCCAGCAGTGAAGCTACGGCTAACTATGGCTACACCTTC; CDR3: CASSEATANYGYTF
J: TRBJ1-4; D: TRBD1; V: TRBV2; size: NA; DNA: TGTGCCAGCAGCCGGGACAGGGGAAGCGAAAAACTGTTTTTT; CDR3: CASSRDRGSEKLFF
J: TRBJ2-5; D: TRBD1; V: TRBV5-1; size: NA; DNA: TGCGCCAGCACCCCAACAGGGGGCAGGCAAGAGACCCAGTACTTC; CDR3: CASTPTGGRQETQYF
J: TRBJ1-1; D: NA; V: TRBV5-1; size: NA; DNA: TGCGCCAGCAGCTTGGATACAGAGACTAATGAAGCTTTCTTT; CDR3: CASSLDTETNEAFF
J: TRBJ2-3; D: NA; V: TRBV5-1; size: NA; DNA: TGCGCCAGCAGCTTGGATGATACGCAGTATTTT; CDR3: CASSLDDTQYF
J: TRBJ1-6; D: TRBD1; V: TRBV18; size: NA; DNA: TGTGCCAGCTCACCCGACCGGACAGGCCCTTCACCCCTCCACTTT; CDR3: CASSPDRTGPSPLHF
J: TRBJ1-2; D: NA; V: TRBV6-5; size: NA; DNA: TGTGCCAGCAGTTACAGCCTCAATGGGGGGGAGGGTGGCTACACCTTC; CDR3: CASSYSLNGGEGGYTF
J: TRBJ2-2; D: TRBD1; V: TRBV5-1; size: NA; DNA: TGCGCCAGCAGCACCAACCGACAGGGCACCGGGGAGCTGTTTTTT; CDR3: CASSTNRQGTGELFF
J: TRBJ1-5; D: NA; V: TRBV6-2/TRBV6-3; size: NA; DNA: TGTGCCAGCAGTGGGCCCGGGCGGAAGAATCAGCCCCAGCATTTT; CDR3: CASSGPGRKNQPQHF
J: TRBJ1-2; D: NA; V: TRBV4-1; size: NA; DNA: TGCGCCAGCAGCCAAGGGGTGCTCGACTATGGCTACACCTTC; CDR3: CASSQGVLDYGYTF
J: TRBJ1-4; D: NA; V: TRBV14; size: NA; DNA: TGTGCCAGCAGCTTCAGAAGGGTGCGAGAAGAAAAACTGTTTTTT; CDR3: CASSFRRVREEKLFF
J: TRBJ1-1; D: TRBD1; V: TRBV12-5; size: once; DNA: TGTGCTAGTGGTTCCGGGACAGCTACTGAAGCTTTCTTT; CDR3: CASGSGTATEAFF
J: TRBJ1-1; D: NA; V: TRBV27; size: NA; DNA: TGTGCCAGCAGTTTACGGGGCATGAACACTGAAGCTTTCTTT; CDR3: CASSLRGMNTEAFF
J: TRBJ2-1; D: TRBD2; V: TRBV7-2; size: NA; DNA: TGTGCCAGCAGCCCGGGACTAGCGGGGATCAATGAGCAGTTCTTC; CDR3: CASSPGLAGINEQFF
J: TRBJ1-5; D: TRBD1; V: TRBV9; size: NA; DNA: TGTGCCAGCAGCGTAGGGACAGGGGGGCACCAGCCCCAGCATTTT; CDR3: CASSVGTGGHQPQHF
J: TRBJ2-1; D: NA; V: TRBV19; size: NA; DNA: TGTGCCAGTAGTATTAAAACAGGCCTTTACAATGAGCAGTTCTTC; CDR3: CASSIKTGLYNEQFF
J: TRBJ2-1; D: TRBD1; V: TRBV2; size: NA; DNA: TGTGCCAGCAGTGAATGGGGACAGGCCTACAATGAGCAGTTCTTC; CDR3: CASSEWGQAYNEQFF
J: TRBJ1-1; D: NA; V: TRBV28; size: NA; DNA: TGTGCCAGGACGAAGGGGAGACCCCACACTGAAGCTTTCTTT; CDR3: CARTKGRPHTEAFF
J: TRBJ2-5; D: TRBD2; V: TRBV6-2/TRBV6-3; size: NA; DNA: TGTGCCAGCAGTCCAGGACTAGCGAAACAAGAGACCCAGTACTTC; CDR3: CASSPGLAKQETQYF